The source of this TCR beta chain is a study of T cells in narcolepsy. TCRdb's copy holds only in-frame clones and misses some; the assay was immunoSEQ multiplex PCR. Among about 31,000 clones listed, about three quarters were seen once. With 8 bases clipped from V and 10 bases from J, the junction kept 23 bases outside the gene matches. The germline CDR1 and CDR2 sequences are ENHRY and SYGVKD. The CDR3 has 17 residues. A note on this clone: The antigen remains unidentified.

The study's findings and limits: Autoreactive HCRT-specific and TRIB2-specific clonotypes were marked in same-patient CSF-versus-blood CD4+ comparisons. Blood of same and different patients, but not healthy controls, reportedly held recurring autoreactive clonotypes. Some memory CD4+ repertoires had no autoreactive clone sequences.

Sequencing input: CD45RA- memory CD4+ T cells from PBMCs. The receptor was isolated from a human donor with narcolepsy. The V and J genes are TRBV10-3 and TRBJ2-1, with TRBD2 matching over 7 bases. CDR3 bases: TGTGCCATCTCCGGGGGAGGGACCACCCTCTTGAAGCGGGAGCAGTTCTTC. Translation: CAISGGGTTLLKREQFF.